The T cell receptor (beta chain) described here comes from a study of beta chain features in type 1 diabetes. Study background: Comparable age, gender and cell yields were observed in patients relative to healthy donors.

Sort purity for all populations was recorded as exceeding 98%. Isolated RNA was reverse transcribed in full, so expressed TCRB transcripts were sequenced. Libraries were prepared by immunoSEQ multiplex PCR; TCRdb keeps only in-frame clonotypes and omits some of them. The data show hundreds of thousands of clones, 12% to 15% seen once. The clonotype was recovered from a young man in good health. Sample: central memory CD4+ T cells from blood.

The CDR3 loop is CASSPRAGNTIYF. The CDR3, as DNA: TGTGCCAGCAGCCCCCGGGCAGGAAACACCATATATTTT. The V and J genes are TRBV7-2 and TRBJ1-3; no clear D gene. Germline assignment: CDR1 SGHTA and CDR2 FQGNSA. This CDR3 is built from 13 residues. Deletions cut 5 bases from V and 4 bases from J, with 9 bases between.